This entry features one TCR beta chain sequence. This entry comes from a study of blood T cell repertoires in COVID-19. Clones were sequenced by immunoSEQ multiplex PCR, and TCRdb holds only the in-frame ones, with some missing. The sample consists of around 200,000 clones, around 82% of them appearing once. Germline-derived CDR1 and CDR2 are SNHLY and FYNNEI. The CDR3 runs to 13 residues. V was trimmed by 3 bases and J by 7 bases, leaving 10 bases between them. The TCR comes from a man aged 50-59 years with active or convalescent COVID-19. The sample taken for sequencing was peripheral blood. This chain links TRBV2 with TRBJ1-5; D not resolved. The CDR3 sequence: CASSDFTGQPQHF. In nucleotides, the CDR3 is TGTGCCAGCAGTGACTTCACGGGACAGCCCCAGCATTTT.